Below, one T cell receptor (beta chain) is given with its context. Its antigen is not known. PCR amplification relied on 60 Vbeta primers (plus 13 Jbeta primers). Using immunoSEQ multiplex PCR, the repertoire was profiled, and TCRdb retains in-frame clones only, with some absent. The sample has 200,000 or so clones, over 65% seen once. Germline V lookup: CDR1 KGHSH, CDR2 LQKENI. V was clipped by 3 bases and J by 7 bases, with 12 bases between them. The CDR3 spans 13 residues. This sample is part of a study of cytomegalovirus exposure and HLA in healthy donors. Study results and limitations: Per published accounts, TCR beta sequences correctly predicted the HLA-A and HLA-B alleles of most subjects.

Sequencing input: PBMCs. This clonotype originated in a human donor in good health. The rearrangement links TRBV18 to TRBJ1-2, with D unclear. CDR3 bases: TGTGCCAGCTCACCGAGTGATGTGTCTGGCTACACCTTC. As protein: CASSPSDVSGYTF. Full variable domain (missing parts from reference TRBV18 and TRBJ1-2): NAGVMQNPRHLVRRRGQEARLRCSPMKGHSHVYWYRQLPEEGLKFMVYLQKENIIDESGMPKERFSAEFPKEGPSILRIQQVVRGDSAAYFCASSPSDVSGYTFGSGTRLTVV.